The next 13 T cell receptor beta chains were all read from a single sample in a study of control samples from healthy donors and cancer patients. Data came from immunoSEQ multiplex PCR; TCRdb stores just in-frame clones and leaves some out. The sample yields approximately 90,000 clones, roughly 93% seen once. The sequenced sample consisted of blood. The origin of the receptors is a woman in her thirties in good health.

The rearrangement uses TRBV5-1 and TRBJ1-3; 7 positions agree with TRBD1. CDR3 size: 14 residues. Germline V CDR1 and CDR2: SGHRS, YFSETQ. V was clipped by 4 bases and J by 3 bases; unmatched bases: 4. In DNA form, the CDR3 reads TGCGCCAGCAGCCCCCGACAGGGTGGAAACACCATATATTTT. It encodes CASSPRQGGNTIYF.

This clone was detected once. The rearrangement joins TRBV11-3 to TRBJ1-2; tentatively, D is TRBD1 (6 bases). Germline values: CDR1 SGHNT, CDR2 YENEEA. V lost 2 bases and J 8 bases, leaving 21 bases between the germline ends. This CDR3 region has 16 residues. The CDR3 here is CASSLKPTDRLEGYTF. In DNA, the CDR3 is TGTGCCAGCAGCTTAAAGCCCACCGACAGGCTGGAAGGCTACACCTTC.

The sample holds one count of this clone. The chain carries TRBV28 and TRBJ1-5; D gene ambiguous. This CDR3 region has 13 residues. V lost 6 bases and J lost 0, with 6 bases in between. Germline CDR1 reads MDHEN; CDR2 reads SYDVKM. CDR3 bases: TGTGCCAGCAGACAATATAGCAATCAGCCCCAGCATTTT. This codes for CASRQYSNQPQHF.

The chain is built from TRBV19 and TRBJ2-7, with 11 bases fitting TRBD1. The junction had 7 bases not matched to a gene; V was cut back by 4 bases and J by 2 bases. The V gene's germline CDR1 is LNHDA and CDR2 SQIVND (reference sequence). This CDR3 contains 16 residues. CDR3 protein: CASSRGTGGSPYEQYF. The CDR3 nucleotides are TGTGCCAGTAGTAGAGGGACAGGGGGTTCCCCCTACGAGCAGTACTTC.

CDR3 in DNA: TGTGCCAGCAGCTTTAGCGGGAGCACAGATACGCAGTATTTT. It codes for CASSFSGSTDTQYF. The genes are TRBV5-4 and TRBJ2-3, with TRBD2 matching 7 bases. Per germline, CDR1 SGHNT and CDR2 YYREEE (reference sequence). V shed 2 bases and J 0 bases; nucleotides not matched to a gene: 0. The CDR3 length is 14 residues.

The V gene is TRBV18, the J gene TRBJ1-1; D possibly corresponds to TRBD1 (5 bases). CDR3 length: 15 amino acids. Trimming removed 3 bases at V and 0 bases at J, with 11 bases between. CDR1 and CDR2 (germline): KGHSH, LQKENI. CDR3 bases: TGTGCCAGCTCACCGGGGACGGCTTTGAACACTGAAGCTTTCTTT. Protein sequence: CASSPGTALNTEAFF.

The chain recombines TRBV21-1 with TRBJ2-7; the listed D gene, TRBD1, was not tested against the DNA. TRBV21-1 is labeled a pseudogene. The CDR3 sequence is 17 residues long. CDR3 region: CASTPDRESPLTYEQYF. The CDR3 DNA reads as TGTGCCAGCACCCCGGACAGGGAGTCCCCCCTGACCTACGAGCAGTACTTC.

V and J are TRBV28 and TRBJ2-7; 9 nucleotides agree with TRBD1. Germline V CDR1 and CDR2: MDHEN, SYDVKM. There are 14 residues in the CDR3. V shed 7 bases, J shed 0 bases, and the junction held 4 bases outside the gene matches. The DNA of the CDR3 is TGTGCCAGCACCCGACAGGGGGTCTCCTACGAGCAGTACTTC. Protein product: CASTRQGVSYEQYF.

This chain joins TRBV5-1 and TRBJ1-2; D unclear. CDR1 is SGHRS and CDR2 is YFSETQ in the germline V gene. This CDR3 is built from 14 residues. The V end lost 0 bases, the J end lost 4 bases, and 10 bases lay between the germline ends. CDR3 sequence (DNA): TGCGCCAGCAGCTTGGATTCGGGAACCTATGGCTACACCTTC. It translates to CASSLDSGTYGYTF.

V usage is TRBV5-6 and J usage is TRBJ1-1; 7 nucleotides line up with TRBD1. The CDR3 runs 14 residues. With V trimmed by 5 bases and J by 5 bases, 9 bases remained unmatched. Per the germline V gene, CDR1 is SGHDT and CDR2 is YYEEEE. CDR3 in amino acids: CASRGQGVATEAFF. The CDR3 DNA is TGTGCCAGCAGGGGGCAGGGGGTGGCGACTGAAGCTTTCTTT.

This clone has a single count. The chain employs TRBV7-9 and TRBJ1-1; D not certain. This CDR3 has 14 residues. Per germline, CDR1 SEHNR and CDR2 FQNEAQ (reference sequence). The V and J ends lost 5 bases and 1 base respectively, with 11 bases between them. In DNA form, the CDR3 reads TGTGCCAGCAGCGGGAACACCAAGAACACTGAAGCTTTCTTT. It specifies CASSGNTKNTEAFF. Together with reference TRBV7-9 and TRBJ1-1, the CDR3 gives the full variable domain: DTGVSQNPRHKITKRGQNVTFRCDPISEHNRLYWYRQTLGQGPEFLTYFQNEAQLEKSRLLSDRFSAERPKGSFSTLEIQRTEQGDSAMYLCASSGNTKNTEAFFGQGTRLTVV.

CDR3 loop: CAIKSGVQGNTEAFF. The CDR3 coding sequence is TGTGCCATCAAAAGTGGGGTGCAGGGGAACACTGAAGCTTTCTTT. The chain joins TRBV10-3 to TRBJ1-1, with D possibly matching TRBD1 (5 bases). The CDR3 extends over 15 amino acids. CDR1 and CDR2 (germline): ENHRY, SYGVKD. Trimming pared 7 bases from V and 1 base from J, leaving 16 bases between.

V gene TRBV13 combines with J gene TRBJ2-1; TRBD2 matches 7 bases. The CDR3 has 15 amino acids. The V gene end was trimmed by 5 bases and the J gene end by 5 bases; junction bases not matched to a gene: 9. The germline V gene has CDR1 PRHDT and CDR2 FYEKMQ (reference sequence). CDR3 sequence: CASSPWREGNNEQFF. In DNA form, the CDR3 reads TGTGCCAGCAGCCCTTGGAGGGAGGGCAACAATGAGCAGTTCTTC.